This T cell receptor (beta chain) was profiled in a study of blood T cell repertoires in COVID-19. Study-wide context: Nucleic acid was either cDNA or gDNA, and it came from T cells, B-cell-depleted T cells, or PBMCs.

Followed longitudinally, the Seattle patients had been enrolled during active infection. Trimming cost V 0 bases and J 8 bases, with 11 bases left between them. Germline lookup yields CDR1 MNHEY and CDR2 SVGEGT. This CDR3 has 14 amino acids. Profiling relied on immunoSEQ multiplex PCR, and the TCRdb table lists in-frame clones only, not all of them. The sample records fewer than 300,000 clones, roughly nine tenths being singletons. V and J are TRBV6-2 or TRBV6-3 and TRBJ2-1; TRBD2 might be the D (5 bases). Sequenced input: peripheral blood. The clonotype was recovered from a woman between 25 and 40 years old with COVID-19, enrolled during active disease. The CDR3: CASSYSIVRDEQFF. CDR3 DNA: TGTGCCAGCAGTTACTCGATTGTGAGGGATGAGCAGTTCTTC.